This is a list of T cell receptor beta chains from one sample in a study of blood T cells in healthy people across ages. TCRdb re-derived calls from the 5' RACE reads in MiXCR, one entry per CDR3 protein. The table includes over 750,000 distinct CDR3 sequences, roughly 25% detected once. These same records also appear under a second study, on T cells of mothers and their children.

Sequencing input: blood. The receptors come from a boy aged 5 to 17 in good health. CDR3s include the opening cysteine and the closing phenylalanine or tryptophan. D genes are given only for firm matches. A clone size is listed for some rows: how often the clone was seen (once, few, many), or a class if it is expanded.

v_gene	j_gene	abundance	d_gene	CDR3aa	CDR3nt
TRBV10-3	TRBJ2-7	NA	TRBD1	CAISESNRDRGEQYF	TGTGCCATCAGTGAGTCGAATAGGGACAGGGGCGAGCAGTACTTC
TRBV20-1	TRBJ2-3	NA	NA	CSARAPGRGTDTQYF	TGCAGTGCTAGAGCACCCGGTCGAGGCACAGATACGCAGTATTTT
TRBV9	TRBJ1-2	few	NA	CASSVDPTGRGDYGYTF	TGTGCCAGCAGCGTAGACCCTACTGGACGGGGTGACTATGGCTACACCTTC
TRBV20-1	TRBJ2-2	few	NA	CSAREDRLGLNSGELFF	TGCAGTGCTAGAGAGGACAGACTAGGCCTCAACTCCGGGGAGCTGTTTTTT
TRBV6-6	TRBJ2-5	once	TRBD2	CASKNPQTSGMHEHYF	TGTGCCAGCAAAAACCCGCAGACTAGCGGGATGCACGAGCACTACTTC
TRBV25-1	TRBJ2-5	few	TRBD1	CASRDRGPETQYF	TGTGCCAGCAGGGACAGGGGCCCAGAGACCCAGTACTTC
TRBV9	TRBJ2-3	NA	NA	CASLKRGTDTQYF	TGTGCCAGTCTCAAGCGGGGCACAGATACGCAGTATTTT
TRBV29-1	TRBJ2-7	NA	NA	CSVETGQVPYEQYF	TGCAGCGTTGAAACAGGGCAAGTCCCCTACGAGCAGTACTTC
TRBV4-2	TRBJ2-5	NA	NA	CASSQEGYRWEETQYF	TGTGCCAGCAGCCAAGAGGGCTACAGATGGGAGGAGACCCAGTACTTC
TRBV7-9	TRBJ2-5	NA	TRBD1	CASSQKTGFQETQYF	TGTGCCAGCAGCCAAAAGACAGGGTTCCAAGAGACCCAGTACTTC
TRBV7-2	TRBJ2-1	few	TRBD2	CASRSGGLNEQFF	TGTGCCAGCCGGTCGGGGGGGCTGAATGAGCAGTTCTTC
TRBV28	TRBJ2-7	once	NA	CASSPIDRIPSYEQYF	TGTGCCAGCAGTCCTATCGACAGGATTCCCTCCTACGAGCAGTACTTC
TRBV9	TRBJ2-3	NA	NA	CASSVGPGPSTDTQYF	TGTGCCAGCAGCGTGGGCCCGGGACCGAGCACAGATACGCAGTATTTT
TRBV12-3/TRBV12-4	TRBJ2-7	NA	NA	CASSFAEFSYEQYF	TGTGCCAGCAGTTTTGCTGAGTTCTCCTACGAGCAGTACTTC
TRBV29-1	TRBJ2-7	NA	TRBD2	CSVDGGSSGTYEQYF	TGCAGCGTTGACGGTGGGTCTAGCGGGACTTACGAGCAGTACTTC
TRBV28	TRBJ2-5	few	NA	CASSLCRLPKETQYF	TGTGCCAGCAGTTTATGCAGGCTACCGAAAGAGACCCAGTACTTC
TRBV5-1	TRBJ1-6	few	TRBD1	CASSLATDRANSPLHF	TGCGCCAGCAGCTTGGCCACGGACAGGGCTAATTCACCCCTCCACTTT
TRBV7-2	TRBJ2-5	NA	NA	CASSLRAEAETQYF	TGTGCCAGCAGCTTACGGGCTGAGGCGGAGACCCAGTACTTC
TRBV3-1	TRBJ2-5	NA	NA	CASSPKMESETQYF	TGTGCCAGCAGCCCGAAGATGGAGTCGGAGACCCAGTACTTC
TRBV7-2	TRBJ2-1	few	TRBD2	CASSQSGGGYNEQFF	TGTGCCAGCAGCCAAAGCGGGGGAGGTTACAATGAGCAGTTCTTC
TRBV4-1	TRBJ2-7	NA	TRBD1	CASSQVGQGSHEQYF	TGCGCCAGCAGCCAAGTCGGACAGGGGTCTCACGAGCAGTACTTC
TRBV29-1	TRBJ2-1	NA	TRBD2	CSVRTSGRAESYNEQFF	TGCAGCGTACGGACTAGCGGGAGGGCCGAGTCCTACAATGAGCAGTTCTTC
TRBV28	TRBJ2-1	few	NA	CASSYGVEQFF	TGTGCCAGCAGTTACGGAGTCGAGCAGTTCTTC
TRBV12-3/TRBV12-4	TRBJ2-5	NA	NA	CASSLAKSNRPEETQYF	TGTGCCAGCAGTTTAGCGAAAAGTAACCGACCCGAAGAGACCCAGTACTTC
TRBV7-2	TRBJ2-7	few	NA	CASSFFTGLSYEQYF	TGTGCCAGCAGCTTCTTTACGGGACTGTCCTACGAGCAGTACTTC
TRBV9	TRBJ2-1	few	NA	CASSSQGRANEQFF	TGTGCCAGCAGCTCTCAGGGAAGAGCCAATGAGCAGTTCTTC
TRBV29-1	TRBJ1-2	NA	TRBD1	CSVGGQGYGYTF	TGCAGCGTTGGGGGACAGGGGTATGGCTACACCTTC
TRBV20-1	TRBJ1-2	NA	TRBD1	CSAVGQNYGYTF	TGCAGTGCCGTGGGACAGAACTATGGCTACACCTTC
TRBV4-1	TRBJ1-5	NA	TRBD1	CASRPSTGVGQPQHF	TGCGCCAGCAGACCCTCAACAGGGGTGGGTCAGCCCCAGCATTTT
TRBV5-1	TRBJ2-7	NA	TRBD2	CASSLGLAGGPSYEQYF	TGCGCCAGCAGCTTGGGACTAGCGGGGGGACCCTCCTACGAGCAGTACTTC
TRBV12-3/TRBV12-4	TRBJ1-1	many	TRBD1	CASSPQGAGDTEAFF	TGTGCCAGCAGTCCTCAGGGGGCCGGTGACACTGAAGCTTTCTTT
TRBV20-1	TRBJ2-5	NA	TRBD2	CSARFGTITETQYF	TGCAGTGCTAGGTTTGGGACTATCACAGAGACCCAGTACTTC
TRBV6-5	TRBJ2-2	NA	TRBD1	CASSGTGPDTGELFF	TGTGCCAGCAGTGGGACAGGGCCAGACACCGGGGAGCTGTTTTTT
TRBV11-1	TRBJ2-5	many	TRBD1	CASSWGQQETQYF	TGTGCCAGCAGCTGGGGACAGCAAGAGACCCAGTACTTC
TRBV6-6	TRBJ2-3	NA	NA	CASSYSFTVTDTQYF	TGTGCCAGCAGTTACTCGTTTACCGTCACAGATACGCAGTATTTT
TRBV29-1	TRBJ2-1	few	NA	CSVRTAPSSYNEQFF	TGCAGCGTTAGGACAGCCCCGAGCTCCTACAATGAGCAGTTCTTC
TRBV29-1	TRBJ2-7	few	NA	CSVEEDSYEQYF	TGCAGCGTTGAGGAGGATTCCTACGAGCAGTACTTC